This T cell receptor (beta chain) was sequenced in a study of blood T cell repertoires in COVID-19 (dated by TCRdb to the early 2020s). Turning to the overall study: Samples from collaborators originated in the United States, Italy and Spain and spanned both the acute and convalescent phases of COVID-19. Nearly every sample came with metadata listing a de-identified subject ID, COVID-19 status, age in years and sex. The samples were drawn from the first 160 participants of the ongoing ImmuneRACE study and from over a thousand subjects provided by 6 global collaborators. The dataset comprised deeply sampled blood TCRbeta repertoires from subjects exposed to, actively infected with, or recovered from COVID-19. The repertoires were released in a freely available public database meant as a resource for research on the immune response to SARS-CoV-2. The prospective study material was composed of cDNA or gDNA derived from T cells, B-cell-depleted T cells, or PBMCs. Where available, HLA class I and class II types were taken from metadata supplied by the sample provider and were not determined by assay-based typing.

The investigation overall reported the following: How much clinical and demographic metadata was included differed by source and by participant, and the metadata was provided uncurated.

Cut back by 5 bases and 4 bases, the V and J ends lie 15 bases apart. The germline V gene provides CDR1 SGHTA and CDR2 FQGNSA. Reading from cysteine to phenylalanine, the CDR3 counts 15 amino acids. The entry retains the CDR3 DNA only, 45 bases that are in frame from base 1. TCRbeta CDR3 regions were amplified from genomic DNA by means of the immunoSEQ Assay, a bias-controlled multiplex PCR. Processing in the source paper ran as follows. The number of nucleated cells in each sample was estimated by amplification of reference gene primers within the assay. Sequence reads were collapsed and filtered to measure the absolute abundance of every unique TCRbeta CDR3 rearrangement. For each sample, productive Simpson clonality was calculated as the square root of Simpson's diversity index over productive rearrangements. In its TCRdb copy, this immuneACCESS table keeps in-frame sequences only and misses some clones. Where compared with another copy, unresolved V genes explain less than half of these, and the others have no known cause. The V and J calls and clone size were taken over from that table, and D and trimming were inferred from the DNA. This sample comprises roughly 20,000 clones, 80% to 90% of them detected only once. The ten most abundant clones make up roughly 6.4% of the sample.

Details on this clone: What antigen it recognizes has not been identified. No much larger clonotype is one base removed from it; base qualities were not supplied.

Whole blood was collected in K2EDTA tubes by collaborating institutions according to the institutions' own protocols. Collaborator samples were shipped for TCRbeta analysis as frozen whole blood, isolated PBMCs, or DNA extracted from either sample type. The source is a human donor in a cohort sampled during active COVID-19. Sample: peripheral blood. The chain joins TRBV7-2 to TRBJ2-1; 6 matching bases give a weak D call of TRBD2. The nucleotide sequence is given as TGTGCCAGCAGCACACGGGCGGGATATTACAATGAGCAGTTCTTC. This translates into CASSTRAGYYNEQFF.